The T cell receptor beta chain under discussion was sequenced for a study of blood T cell repertoires in COVID-19. Turning to the study itself: T cells, B-cell-depleted T cells, or PBMCs supplied cDNA or gDNA.

In the original workflow: Reference gene primers were amplified, and this amplification served to estimate nucleated cell counts. Data came from immunoSEQ multiplex PCR; TCRdb stores just in-frame clones and leaves some out. V, J and clone size derive from that table, while D and trimming were established from the DNA sequence. The repertoire holds about 160,000 clones, with roughly 90% as singletons. Sequenced sample: peripheral blood. The TCR comes from a woman aged 60-70 years who had recovered from COVID-19.

The CDR3 loop is CASSIGGQIYEQYF. CDR3 sequence (DNA): TGTGCCAGTAGTATCGGGGGACAGATCTACGAGCAGTACTTC. The chain uses TRBV19 and TRBJ2-7; D may be TRBD1 (7 bases). This CDR3 has 14 amino acids. With 3 bases removed from V and 3 bases from J, the gap between germline ends came to 12 bases. CDR1 and CDR2 from the germline V gene are LNHDA and SQIVND (reference sequence).